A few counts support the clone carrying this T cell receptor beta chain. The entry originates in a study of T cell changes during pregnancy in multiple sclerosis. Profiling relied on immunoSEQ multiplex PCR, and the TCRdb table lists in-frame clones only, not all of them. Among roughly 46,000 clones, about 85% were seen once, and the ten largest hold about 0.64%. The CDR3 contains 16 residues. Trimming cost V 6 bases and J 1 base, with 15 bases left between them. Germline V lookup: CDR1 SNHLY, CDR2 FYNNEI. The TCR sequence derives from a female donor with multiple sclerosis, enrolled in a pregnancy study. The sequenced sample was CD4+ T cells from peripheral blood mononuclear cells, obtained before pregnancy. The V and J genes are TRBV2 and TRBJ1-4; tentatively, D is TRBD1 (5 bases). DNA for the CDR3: TGTGCCAGCAGCCTCGGGGGATTTGGAACTAATGAAAAACTGTTTTTT. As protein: CASSLGGFGTNEKLFF. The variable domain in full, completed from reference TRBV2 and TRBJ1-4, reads EPEVTQTPSHQVTQMGQEVILRCVPISNHLYFYWYRQILGQKVEFLVSFYNNEISEKSEIFDDQFSVERPDGSNFTLKIRSTKLEDSAMYFCASSLGGFGTNEKLFFGSGTQLSVL.